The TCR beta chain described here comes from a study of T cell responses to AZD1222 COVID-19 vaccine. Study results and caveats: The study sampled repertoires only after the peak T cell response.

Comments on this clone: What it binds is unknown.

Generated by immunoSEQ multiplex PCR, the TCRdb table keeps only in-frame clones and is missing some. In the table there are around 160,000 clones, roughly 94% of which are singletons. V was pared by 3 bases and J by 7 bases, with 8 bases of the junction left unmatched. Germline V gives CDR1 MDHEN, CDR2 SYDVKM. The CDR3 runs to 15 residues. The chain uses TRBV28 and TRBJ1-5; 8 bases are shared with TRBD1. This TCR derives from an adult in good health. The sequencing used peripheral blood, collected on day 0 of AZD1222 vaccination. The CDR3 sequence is CASSFNQGAKQPQHF. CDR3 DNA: TGTGCCAGCAGTTTCAACCAGGGGGCTAAACAGCCCCAGCATTTT. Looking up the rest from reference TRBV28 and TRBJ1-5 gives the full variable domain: DVKVTQSSRYLVKRTGEKVFLECVQDMDHENMFWYRQDPGLGLRLIYFSYDVKMKEKGDIPEGYSVSREKKERFSLILESASTNQTSMYLCASSFNQGAKQPQHFGDGTRLSIL.